The TCR beta chain under discussion was sequenced for a study of vaccination effects on CD4 cells after COVID-19. Here immunoSEQ multiplex PCR was the method, and the copy in TCRdb shows in-frame clones only, minus some. This table has fewer than 85,000 clones, roughly 80% appearing once. As regards this clone: The antigen is not known.

Antigen-specific CD4+ T cells were first expanded with viral peptide pools by the ViraFEST assay and only then sequenced. Upon completion of more than eight days in culture, CD4+ T cells were isolated. All study participants received two doses of BNT162b2 or mRNA-1273 vaccine. Recipients of the vaccine had no prior SARS-CoV-2 infection and negative nucleocapsid antibodies. The CDR3 totals 19 residues. Trimming cost V 8 bases and J 0 bases; bases outside gene matches: 12. Germline-derived CDR1 and CDR2 are SGHTS and YDEGEE. The sequence was collected from a human donor who received a COVID-19 vaccine. V is TRBV5-8 and J is TRBJ2-3; TRBD2 matches 16 bases. The sequences come from CD4+ T cells from PBMCs cultured with HCoV-OC43 spike peptides, collected after COVID-19 vaccination. Indicated subset: HCoV-OC43 spike overlapping peptide pool stimulation. The CDR3 nucleotides are TGTGCCAGTCCCACGGGACTAGCGGGGGGGCCAATAAGCACAGATACGCAGTATTTT. Translating gives CASPTGLAGGPISTDTQYF.